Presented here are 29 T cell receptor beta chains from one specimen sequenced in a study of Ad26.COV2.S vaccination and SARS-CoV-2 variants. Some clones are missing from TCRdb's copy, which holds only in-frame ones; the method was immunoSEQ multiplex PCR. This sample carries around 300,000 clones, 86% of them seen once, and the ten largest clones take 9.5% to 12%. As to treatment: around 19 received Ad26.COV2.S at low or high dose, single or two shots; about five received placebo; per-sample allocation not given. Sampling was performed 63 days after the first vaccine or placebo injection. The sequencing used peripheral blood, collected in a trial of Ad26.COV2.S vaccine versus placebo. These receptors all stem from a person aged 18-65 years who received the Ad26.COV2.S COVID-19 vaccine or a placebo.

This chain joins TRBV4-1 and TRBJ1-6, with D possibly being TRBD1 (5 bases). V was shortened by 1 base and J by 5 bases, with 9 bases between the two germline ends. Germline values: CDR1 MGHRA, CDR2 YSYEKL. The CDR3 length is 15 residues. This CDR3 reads CASSQVWDDNSPLHF. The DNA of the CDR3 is TGCGCCAGCAGCCAAGTATGGGACGATAATTCACCCCTCCACTTT.

CDR3 sequence (DNA): TGTGCCAGCAGCTGGGACGGCAGCTCTGGGGCCAACGTCCTGACTTTC. This gives the protein CASSWDGSSGANVLTF. The chain employs TRBV7-9 and TRBJ2-6, with D perhaps given as TRBD1 or TRBD2 (5 bases each). This CDR3 is 16 amino acids long. Trimming took off 4 bases at V and 0 bases at J, with 10 bases between the two ends. Germline V gene data show CDR1 as SEHNR and CDR2 as FQNEAQ (reference sequence). The variable domain in full, completed from reference TRBV7-9 and TRBJ2-6, reads DTGVSQNPRHKITKRGQNVTFRCDPISEHNRLYWYRQTLGQGPEFLTYFQNEAQLEKSRLLSDRFSAERPKGSFSTLEIQRTEQGDSAMYLCASSWDGSSGANVLTFGAGSRLTVL.

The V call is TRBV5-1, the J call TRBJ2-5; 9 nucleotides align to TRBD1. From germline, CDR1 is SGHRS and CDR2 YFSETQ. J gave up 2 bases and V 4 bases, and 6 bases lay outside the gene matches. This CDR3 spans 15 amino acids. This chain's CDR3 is CASSQDRGRQETQYF. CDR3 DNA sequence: TGCGCCAGCAGCCAGGACAGGGGACGACAAGAGACCCAGTACTTC.

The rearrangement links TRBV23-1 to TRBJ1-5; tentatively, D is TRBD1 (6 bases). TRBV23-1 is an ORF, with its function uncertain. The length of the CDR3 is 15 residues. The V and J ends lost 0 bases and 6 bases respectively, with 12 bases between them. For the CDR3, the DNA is TGCGCCAGCAGTCAATCCCCGGGGGGCTGTCAGCCCCAGCATTTT. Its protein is CASSQSPGGCQPQHF.

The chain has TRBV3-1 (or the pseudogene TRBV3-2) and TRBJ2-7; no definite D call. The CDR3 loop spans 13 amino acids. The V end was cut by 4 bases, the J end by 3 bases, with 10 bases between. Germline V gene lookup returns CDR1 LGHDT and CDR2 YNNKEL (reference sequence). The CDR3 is CASSPSLHYEQYF. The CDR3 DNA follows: TGTGCCAGCAGCCCCTCCCTACACTACGAGCAGTACTTC.

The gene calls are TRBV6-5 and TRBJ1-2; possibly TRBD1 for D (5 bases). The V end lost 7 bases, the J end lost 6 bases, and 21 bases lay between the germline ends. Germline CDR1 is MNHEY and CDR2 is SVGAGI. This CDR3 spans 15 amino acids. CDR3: CASTPLGGGMDGYTF. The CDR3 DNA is TGTGCCAGCACCCCTCTGGGGGGAGGAATGGATGGCTACACCTTC.

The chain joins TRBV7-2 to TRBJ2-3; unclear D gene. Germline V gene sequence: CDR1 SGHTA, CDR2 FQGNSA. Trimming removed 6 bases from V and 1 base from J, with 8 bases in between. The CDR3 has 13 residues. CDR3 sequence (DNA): TGTGCCAGCAGTGGGGTGCGCACAGATACGCAGTATTTT. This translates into CASSGVRTDTQYF.

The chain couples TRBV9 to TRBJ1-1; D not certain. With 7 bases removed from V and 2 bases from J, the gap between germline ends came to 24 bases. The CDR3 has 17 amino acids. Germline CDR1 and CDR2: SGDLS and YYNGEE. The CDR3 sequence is CASHPGFGSKFNTEAFF. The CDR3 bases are TGTGCCAGCCATCCGGGTTTTGGGTCAAAATTCAACACTGAAGCTTTCTTT.

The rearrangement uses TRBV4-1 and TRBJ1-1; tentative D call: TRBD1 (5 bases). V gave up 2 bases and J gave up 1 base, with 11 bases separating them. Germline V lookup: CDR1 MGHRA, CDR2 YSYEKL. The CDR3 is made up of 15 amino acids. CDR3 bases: TGCGCCAGCAGCCAACCGGGACCCACGAACACTGAAGCTTTCTTT. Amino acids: CASSQPGPTNTEAFF.

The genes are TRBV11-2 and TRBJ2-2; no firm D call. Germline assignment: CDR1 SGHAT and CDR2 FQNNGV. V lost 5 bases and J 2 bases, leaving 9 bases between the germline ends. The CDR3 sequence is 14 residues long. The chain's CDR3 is CASSPSHNTGELFF. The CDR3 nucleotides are TGTGCCAGCAGCCCTAGTCATAACACCGGGGAGCTGTTTTTT.

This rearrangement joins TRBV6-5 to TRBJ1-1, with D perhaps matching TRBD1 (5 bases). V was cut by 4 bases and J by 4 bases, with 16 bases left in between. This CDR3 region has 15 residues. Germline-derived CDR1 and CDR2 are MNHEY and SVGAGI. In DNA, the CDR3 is TGTGCCAGCAGTTCAACAGGTTTGGGACCCACTGAAGCTTTCTTT. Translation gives CASSSTGLGPTEAFF.

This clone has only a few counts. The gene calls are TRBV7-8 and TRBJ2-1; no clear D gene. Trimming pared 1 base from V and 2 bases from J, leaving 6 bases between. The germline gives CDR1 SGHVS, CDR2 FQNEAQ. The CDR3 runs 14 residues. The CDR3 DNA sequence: TGTGCCAGCAGCTTAGAAGGTACCTACAATGAGCAGTTCTTC. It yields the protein CASSLEGTYNEQFF.

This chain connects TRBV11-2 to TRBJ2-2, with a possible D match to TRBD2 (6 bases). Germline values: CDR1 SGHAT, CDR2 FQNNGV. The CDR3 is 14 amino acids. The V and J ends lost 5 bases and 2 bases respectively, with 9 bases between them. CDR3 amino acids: CASSPGLNTGELFF. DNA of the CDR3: TGTGCCAGCAGCCCCGGACTAAACACCGGGGAGCTGTTTTTT.

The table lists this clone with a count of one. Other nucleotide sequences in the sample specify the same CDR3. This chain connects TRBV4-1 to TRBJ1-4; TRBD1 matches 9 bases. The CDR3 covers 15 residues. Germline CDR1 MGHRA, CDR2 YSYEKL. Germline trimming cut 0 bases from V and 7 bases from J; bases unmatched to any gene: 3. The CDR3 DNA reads TGCGCCAGCAGCCAAGAGGGACAGGGAGTTGAAAAACTGTTTTTT. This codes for CASSQEGQGVEKLFF.

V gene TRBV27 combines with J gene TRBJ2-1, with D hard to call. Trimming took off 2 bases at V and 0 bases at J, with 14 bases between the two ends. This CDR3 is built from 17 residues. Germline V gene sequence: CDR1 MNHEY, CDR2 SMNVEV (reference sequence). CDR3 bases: TGTGCCAGCAGTTTAGTGGGTTCCCATAGCTCCTACAATGAGCAGTTCTTC. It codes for CASSLVGSHSSYNEQFF.

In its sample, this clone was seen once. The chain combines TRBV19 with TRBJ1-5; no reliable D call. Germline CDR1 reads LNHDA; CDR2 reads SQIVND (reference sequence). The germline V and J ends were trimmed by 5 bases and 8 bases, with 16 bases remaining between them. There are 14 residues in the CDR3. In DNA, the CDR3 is TGTGCCAGTAGTGGGTCCACTCCGACTAAGCCCCAGCATTTT. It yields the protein CASSGSTPTKPQHF.

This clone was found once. CDR3 sequence (DNA): TGCGCCAGCAGCCTCACCGGGGACAGGGGTCTACAAGAGACCCAGTACTTC. Translating it yields CASSLTGDRGLQETQYF. The V and J genes are TRBV4-1 and TRBJ2-5, with 10 bases that match TRBD1. Looked up from germline, CDR1 is MGHRA and CDR2 is YSYEKL. J was trimmed by 2 bases and V by 4 bases; bases with no gene match: 10. The CDR3 covers 17 residues.

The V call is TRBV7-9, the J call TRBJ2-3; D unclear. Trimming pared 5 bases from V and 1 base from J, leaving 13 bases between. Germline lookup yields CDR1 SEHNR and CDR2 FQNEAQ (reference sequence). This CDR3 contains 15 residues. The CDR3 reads CASSHGPSGTDTQYF. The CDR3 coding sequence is TGTGCCAGCAGCCACGGGCCCTCTGGCACAGATACGCAGTATTTT.

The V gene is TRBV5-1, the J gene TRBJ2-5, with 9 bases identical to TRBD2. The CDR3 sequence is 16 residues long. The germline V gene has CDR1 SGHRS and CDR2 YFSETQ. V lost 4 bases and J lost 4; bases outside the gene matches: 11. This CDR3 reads CASSTDPSGVAETQYF. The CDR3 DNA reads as TGCGCCAGCAGCACCGACCCTAGCGGGGTAGCAGAGACCCAGTACTTC.

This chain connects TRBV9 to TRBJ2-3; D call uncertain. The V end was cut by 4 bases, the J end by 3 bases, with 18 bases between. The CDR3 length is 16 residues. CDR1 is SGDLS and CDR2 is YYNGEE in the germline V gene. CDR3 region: CASSPWGGVLTDTQYF. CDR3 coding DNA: TGTGCCAGCAGCCCATGGGGTGGGGTTTTAACAGATACGCAGTATTTT.

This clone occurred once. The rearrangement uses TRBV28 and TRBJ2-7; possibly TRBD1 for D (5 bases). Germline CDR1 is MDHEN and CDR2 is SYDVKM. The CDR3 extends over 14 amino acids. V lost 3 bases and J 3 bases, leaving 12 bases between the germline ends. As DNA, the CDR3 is TGTGCCAGCAGTTTGGGTCAGGGCATCTACGAGCAGTACTTC. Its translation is CASSLGQGIYEQYF.

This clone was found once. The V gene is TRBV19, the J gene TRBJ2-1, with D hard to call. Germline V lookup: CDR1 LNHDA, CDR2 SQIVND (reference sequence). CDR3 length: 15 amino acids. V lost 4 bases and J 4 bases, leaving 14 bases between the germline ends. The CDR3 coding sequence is TGTGCCAGTAGTACCGCCTTGACTGGTTACAATGAGCAGTTCTTC. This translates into CASSTALTGYNEQFF.

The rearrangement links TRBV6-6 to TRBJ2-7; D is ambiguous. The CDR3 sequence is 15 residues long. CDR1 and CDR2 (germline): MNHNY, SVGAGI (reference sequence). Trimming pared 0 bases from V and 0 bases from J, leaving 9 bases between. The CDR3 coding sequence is TGTGCCAGCAGTTACTCCAGTTACAGCTCCTACGAGCAGTACTTC. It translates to CASSYSSYSSYEQYF.

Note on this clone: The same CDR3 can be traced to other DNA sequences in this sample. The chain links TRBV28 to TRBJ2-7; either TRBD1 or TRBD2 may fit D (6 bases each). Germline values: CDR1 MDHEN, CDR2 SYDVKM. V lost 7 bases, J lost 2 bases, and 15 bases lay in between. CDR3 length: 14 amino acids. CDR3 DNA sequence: TGTGCCAGCACCTCTGGGGGGCCCCCCTACGAGCAGTACTTC. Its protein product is CASTSGGPPYEQYF.

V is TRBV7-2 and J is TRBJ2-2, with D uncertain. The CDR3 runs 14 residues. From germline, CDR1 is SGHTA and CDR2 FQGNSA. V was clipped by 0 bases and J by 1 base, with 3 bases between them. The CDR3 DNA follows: TGTGCCAGCAGCTTAGCAGGGAACACCGGGGAGCTGTTTTTT. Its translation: CASSLAGNTGELFF. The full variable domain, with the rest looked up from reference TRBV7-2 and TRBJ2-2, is GAGVSQSPSNKVTEKGKDVELRCDPISGHTALYWYRQSLGQGLEFLIYFQGNSAPDKSGLPSDRFSAERTGGSVSTLTIQRTQQEDSAVYLCASSLAGNTGELFFGEGSRLTVL.

The CDR3 loop is CASSEPDSFSSYEQYF. The CDR3 coding sequence is TGTGCCAGCAGTGAACCGGACAGCTTTTCCTCCTACGAGCAGTACTTC. This chain connects TRBV6-1 to TRBJ2-7; weak D call: TRBD1 (6 bases). There are 16 residues in the CDR3. The germline gives CDR1 MNHNS, CDR2 SASEGT. V was pared by 2 bases and J by 0 bases, with 14 bases between.

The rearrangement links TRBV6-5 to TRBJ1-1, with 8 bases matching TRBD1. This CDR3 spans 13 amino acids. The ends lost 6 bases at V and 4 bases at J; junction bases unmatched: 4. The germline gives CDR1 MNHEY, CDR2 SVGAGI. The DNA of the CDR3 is TGTGCCAGCAGGGGACAGGCCGGCACTGAAGCTTTCTTT. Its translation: CASRGQAGTEAFF.

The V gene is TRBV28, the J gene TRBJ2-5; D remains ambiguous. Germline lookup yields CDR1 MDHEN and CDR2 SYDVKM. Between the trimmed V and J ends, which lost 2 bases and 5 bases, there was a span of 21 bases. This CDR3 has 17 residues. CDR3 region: CASSLPLQIPPEETQYF. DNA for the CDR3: TGTGCCAGCAGTTTACCCCTACAAATTCCCCCTGAGGAGACCCAGTACTTC.

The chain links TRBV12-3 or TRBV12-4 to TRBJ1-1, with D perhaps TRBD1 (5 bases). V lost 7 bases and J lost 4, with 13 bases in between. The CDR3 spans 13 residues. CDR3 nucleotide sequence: TGTGCCAGCATTCGGGGGTGGGTCACTGAAGCTTTCTTT. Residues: CASIRGWVTEAFF.